This TCR beta chain was identified in a study of T cell repertoires in ileal Crohn's disease. Study background: Patients had a median roughly 8-year disease duration, and around 35% were active smokers.

V was shortened by 6 bases and J by 3 bases, with 6 bases between the two germline ends. The CDR3 covers 11 residues. Germline-derived CDR1 and CDR2 are DFQATT and SNEGSKA (reference sequence). A remark on this clone: The antigen is not known.

Time point: neoterminal ileum biopsy at postoperative endoscopy, about 6 months after surgery. Study findings and constraints: Compared with non-smokers, active smokers at surgery showed more clonal expansions. Postoperative endoscopy occurred within one year, median about 7.3 months.

TCRB immunosequencing input was approximately 510 nanograms of biopsy DNA per sample. Using immunoSEQ multiplex PCR, the repertoire was profiled, and TCRdb retains in-frame clones only, with some absent. The sample includes 12,000 or so clones, roughly 80% seen only once; the top ten take around 16%. V and J are TRBV20-1 and TRBJ1-3; D is undetermined. The sequenced material came from ileal tissue. The sequence derives from an adult with Crohn's disease. The CDR3 loop reads CSAYGGNTIYF. The CDR3 region has the DNA TGCAGTGCGTACGGTGGAAACACCATATATTTT.